A single sample is the source of the 21 T cell receptor beta chains below, sequenced in a study of cytomegalovirus exposure and HLA in healthy donors. A multiplex PCR was run with 60 Vbeta primers and 13 Jbeta primers. TCRdb keeps only in-frame clones here, not all; method: immunoSEQ multiplex PCR. Of about 280,000 clones detected, over 85% appear once; the ten largest clones hold approximately 2.2%. Sequencing was performed on PBMCs. These receptors were obtained from a woman aged 18-35 years in good health and CMV-seronegative.

This chain connects TRBV5-1 to TRBJ2-2; the match to TRBD2 covers 8 bases. The germline gives CDR1 SGHRS, CDR2 YFSETQ. Losses at the gene ends were 0 bases for V and 3 bases for J; bases not matched to a gene: 1. The CDR3 sequence is 15 residues long. The CDR3 nucleotides are TGCGCCAGCAGCTTGGCCGGGAGGGACACCGGGGAGCTGTTTTTT. This sequence encodes CASSLAGRDTGELFF.

J is TRBJ1-2 and V is TRBV27, with a weak D call TRBD1 (5 bases). V was shortened by 5 bases and J by 0 bases, with 10 bases between the two germline ends. CDR3 length equals 14 residues. The germline gives CDR1 MNHEY, CDR2 SMNVEV (reference sequence). The CDR3, as DNA: TGTGCCAGCAGTCAGGGAGGTGCTAACTATGGCTACACCTTC. Protein product: CASSQGGANYGYTF.

J is TRBJ1-2 and V is TRBV6-1, with D perhaps TRBD1 (5 bases). The CDR3 spans 12 residues. Between the trimmed V and J ends, which lost 10 bases and 7 bases, there was a span of 16 bases. Germline-derived CDR1 and CDR2 are MNHNS and SASEGT. CDR3 in DNA: TGTGCCATAATAATACAGGCATCTGGCTACACCTTC. It specifies CAIIIQASGYTF.

V and J are TRBV29-1 and TRBJ1-4; D is possibly TRBD1 (5 bases). The CDR3 is made up of 12 amino acids. Between the trimmed V and J ends, which lost 3 bases and 10 bases, there was a span of 12 bases. The V gene's germline CDR1 is SQVTM and CDR2 ANQGSEA. The CDR3 reads CSVEGGGGKLFF. CDR3 sequence (DNA): TGCAGCGTTGAGGGCGGGGGGGGAAAACTGTTTTTT.

This clone has a single count. The J gene is TRBJ2-1, the V gene TRBV6-1; D unresolved. The CDR3 totals 12 residues. Trimming left V 2 bases short and J 8 bases short, with 7 bases between. The V gene's germline CDR1 is MNHNS and CDR2 SASEGT. The chain's CDR3 is CASSEHSDEQFF. CDR3 DNA sequence: TGTGCCAGCAGTGAACACTCCGATGAGCAGTTCTTC.

This clone was observed a single time. The chain employs TRBV6-1 and TRBJ1-2; a possible D gene is TRBD1 (5 bases). The V and J ends lost 4 bases and 0 bases respectively, with 12 bases between them. Germline CDR1 and CDR2: MNHNS and SASEGT. The CDR3 runs 15 residues. CDR3 in DNA: TGTGCCAGCAGTGGACCGGGGGGACCTAACTATGGCTACACCTTC. Translated: CASSGPGGPNYGYTF.

The chain links TRBV4-1 to TRBJ2-5; 8 bases match TRBD2. In germline, CDR1 is MGHRA, CDR2 YSYEKL. The CDR3 has 14 amino acids. J was trimmed by 3 bases and V by 0 bases; bases with no gene match: 0. This chain's CDR3 is CASSQELAEETQYF. In DNA form, the CDR3 reads TGCGCCAGCAGCCAAGAACTAGCGGAAGAGACCCAGTACTTC.

This clone was found once. In DNA, the CDR3 is TGTGCCAGCACACGGGGGTCGGGGGAGCTGTTTTTT. Translating gives CASTRGSGELFF. The chain is built from TRBV2 and TRBJ2-2; D perhaps matches TRBD2 (6 bases). Germline V gene sequence: CDR1 SNHLY, CDR2 FYNNEI. V was shortened by 7 bases and J by 8 bases, with 11 bases between the two germline ends. This CDR3 contains 12 residues.

The CDR3 is CASSPTSGGSTDTQYF. The CDR3 nucleotides read TGCGCCAGCAGCCCGACTAGCGGGGGGAGCACAGATACGCAGTATTTT. The J gene is TRBJ2-3, the V gene TRBV5-1; 13 nucleotides match TRBD2. The CDR3 length is 16 residues. The trim removed 4 bases at V and 0 bases at J, leaving 2 bases unmatched. Per the germline V gene, CDR1 is SGHRS and CDR2 is YFSETQ.

The rearrangement joins TRBV14 to TRBJ1-2; D gene ambiguous. Germline CDR1 reads SGHDN; CDR2 reads FVKESK. This CDR3 contains 15 residues. Trimming took 1 base from V and 2 from J, leaving 11 bases between them. The CDR3 protein is CASSQAGQTNYGYTF. For the CDR3, the DNA is TGTGCCAGCAGCCAAGCTGGTCAGACAAACTATGGCTACACCTTC.

Details on this clone: The same CDR3 also results from other DNA sequences found in this sample. The chain employs TRBV9 and TRBJ2-2, with 8 bases matching TRBD2. Germline CDR1 SGDLS, CDR2 YYNGEE. The CDR3 runs to 15 residues. V gave up 0 bases and J gave up 4 bases; unmatched junction bases: 2. The CDR3 loop is CASSVAGGGTGELFF. CDR3 bases: TGTGCCAGCAGCGTAGCGGGGGGGGGCACCGGGGAGCTGTTTTTT.

DNA of the CDR3: TGCGCCAGCAGCCCAGGGGATTATAGCAATCAGCCCCAGCATTTT. It encodes CASSPGDYSNQPQHF. The chain links TRBV5-1 to TRBJ1-5, with a tentative D call TRBD1 (6 bases). There are 15 residues in the CDR3. Trimming took 4 bases from V and 0 from J, leaving 11 bases between them. Germline CDR1 reads SGHRS; CDR2 reads YFSETQ.

The V and J genes are TRBV18 and TRBJ2-7; D is possibly TRBD2 (6 bases). V was clipped by 1 base and J by 9 bases, with 16 bases between them. Germline V CDR1 and CDR2: KGHSH, LQKENI. This CDR3 spans 14 amino acids. The CDR3 spells CASSPQTVGEAQYF. As DNA, the CDR3 is TGTGCCAGCTCACCACAGACGGTAGGGGAGGCGCAGTACTTC.

This clone has only a few counts. V and J are TRBV14 and TRBJ2-7; tentative D call: TRBD1 (5 bases). The CDR3 covers 13 residues. CDR1 and CDR2 (germline): SGHDN, FVKESK. The ends were cut back, 1 base at V and 3 bases at J, with 7 bases in the middle. As DNA, the CDR3 is TGTGCCAGCAGCCAAGTTGACAGCTACGAGCAGTACTTC. As protein: CASSQVDSYEQYF.

The chain couples TRBV30 to TRBJ2-5, with 7 bases matching TRBD1. Gene TRBJ2-7 matches the end of the DNA better, so the J call may be wrong. CDR1 is GTSNPN and CDR2 is SVGIG in the germline V gene (reference sequence). This CDR3 is built from 13 residues. The CDR3 is CACNRGTAVEQYF. CDR3 coding DNA: TGTGCCTGTAACAGGGGTACGGCCGTCGAGCAGTACTTC.

The V call is TRBV5-4, the J call TRBJ2-1; 10 nucleotides line up with TRBD2. The CDR3 is 16 residues long. J was trimmed by 7 bases and V by 0 bases; bases with no gene match: 7. Germline V gives CDR1 SGHNT, CDR2 YYREEE (reference sequence). The CDR3: CASSLGPAGGPNEQFF. The CDR3 DNA reads as TGTGCCAGCAGCTTGGGGCCAGCGGGGGGGCCTAATGAGCAGTTCTTC.

The chain has TRBV27 and TRBJ2-3; the match to TRBD2 covers 7 bases. Germline CDR1 is MNHEY and CDR2 is SMNVEV (reference sequence). V was clipped by 3 bases and J by 1 base; unmatched bases: 10. This CDR3 spans 17 amino acids. DNA of the CDR3: TGTGCCAGCAGTTTGGTTTCAAGGGCGGGGGGCACAGATACGCAGTATTTT. Translating it yields CASSLVSRAGGTDTQYF.

The chain is built from TRBV27 and TRBJ2-5, with 7 bases fitting TRBD2. The CDR3 spans 17 residues. Germline V gene sequence: CDR1 MNHEY, CDR2 SMNVEV (reference sequence). Trimming cost V 0 bases and J 2 bases; bases outside gene matches: 9. The CDR3 spells CASSLSSSGGAQETQYF. The CDR3 bases are TGTGCCAGCAGTTTATCATCCTCGGGGGGTGCACAAGAGACCCAGTACTTC.

The chain recombines TRBV9 with TRBJ2-7, with a tentative D call TRBD1 (6 bases). Germline CDR1 SGDLS, CDR2 YYNGEE. The CDR3 runs 12 residues. The V gene lost 5 bases and the J gene lost 6 bases, with 12 bases spanning the gap. CDR3 nucleotide sequence: TGTGCCAGCAGTACAGGGTCTACCGAGCAGTACTTC. Encoded protein: CASSTGSTEQYF. Complete variable domain (other parts from reference TRBV9 and TRBJ2-7): DSGVTQTPKHLITATGQRVTLRCSPRSGDLSVYWYQQSLDQGLQFLIQYYNGEERAKGNILERFSAQQFPDLHSELNLSSLELGDSALYFCASSTGSTEQYFGPGTRLTVT.

The J gene is TRBJ1-2, the V gene TRBV27; D gene ambiguous. V was pared by 2 bases and J by 5 bases, with 9 bases between. The CDR3 spans 13 residues. CDR1 is MNHEY and CDR2 is SMNVEV in the germline V gene (reference sequence). The DNA of the CDR3 is TGTGCCAGCAGTTTAGGCATGTCATATGGCTACACCTTC. It codes for CASSLGMSYGYTF.

As DNA, the CDR3 is TGCAGCGTCGAGCAGGGGGGCCCCTCCTACGAGCAGTACTTC. This translates into CSVEQGGPSYEQYF. V is TRBV29-1 and J is TRBJ2-7; a weak D match, TRBD1 (7 bases). Trimming shortened V by 6 bases and J by 0 bases, and 15 bases separated the two germline ends. Germline lookup yields CDR1 SQVTM and CDR2 ANQGSEA. The CDR3 runs 14 residues.